The present entry profiles one T cell receptor beta chain with its context. The antigen is undetermined. This specimen belongs to a study of OX40 agonist ivuxolimab in advanced cancers. Study-level findings and limits: Still undetermined is the antigen specificity of the expanded peripheral T cells.

V lost 0 bases and J lost 4, with 9 bases in between. This CDR3 comprises 13 residues. Germline CDR1 and CDR2: SQVTM and ANQGSEA. Sequencing was performed with immunoSEQ multiplex PCR; in TCRdb, only in-frame clones are kept and a portion is missing. The table has roughly 60,000 clones, 80% to 95% seen once. J is TRBJ1-1 and V is TRBV29-1, with D hard to call. This clonotype originated in an adult with an advanced solid tumor such as melanoma, head and neck, liver or kidney cancer. Here the sequenced sample was CD4+ or CD8+ T cells sorted from blood, taken in a trial of the OX40 agonist ivuxolimab. Here the CDR3 DNA reads TGCAGCGTTGAAGAGGGTTCGGTCACTGAAGCTTTCTTT. It is translated as CSVEEGSVTEAFF. Filled out from reference TRBV29-1 and TRBJ1-1, the complete variable domain reads SAVISQKPSRDICQRGTSLTIQCQVDSQVTMMFWYRQQPGQSLTLIATANQGSEATYESGFVIDKFPISRPNLTFSTLTVSNMSPEDSSIYLCSVEEGSVTEAFFGQGTRLTVV.